This T cell receptor (beta chain) comes out of a study of shared clonotypes between healthy human individuals. Clones were sequenced by immunoSEQ multiplex PCR, and TCRdb holds only the in-frame ones, with some missing. Altogether more than 2 million clones are present, 85% to 95% being singletons, with the ten largest covering 0.13%. Unmatched junction bases numbered 4, after V lost 3 bases and J lost 1 base. There are 15 residues in the CDR3. The germline gives CDR1 KGHSH, CDR2 LQKENI. What was sequenced was naive CD4+ T cells sorted from blood. Subset given: CD45RA+ positively selected. The TCR was taken from a man aged 18 to 35 in good health. The rearrangement uses TRBV18 and TRBJ1-1, with 8 nucleotides matching TRBD1. The CDR3 nucleotides read TGTGCCAGCTCACCCATTACAGGGGGGAACACTGAAGCTTTCTTT. Amino acid sequence: CASSPITGGNTEAFF.